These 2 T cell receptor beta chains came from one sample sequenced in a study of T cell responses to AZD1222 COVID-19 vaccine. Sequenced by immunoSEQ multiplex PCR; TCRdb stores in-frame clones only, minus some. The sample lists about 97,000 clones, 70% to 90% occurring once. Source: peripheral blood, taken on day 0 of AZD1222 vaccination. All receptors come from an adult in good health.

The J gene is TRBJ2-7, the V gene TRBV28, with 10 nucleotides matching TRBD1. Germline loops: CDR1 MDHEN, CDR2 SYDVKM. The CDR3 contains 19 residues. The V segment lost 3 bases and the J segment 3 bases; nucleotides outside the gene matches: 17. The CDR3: CASSLRTGGISGILYEQYF. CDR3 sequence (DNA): TGTGCCAGCAGTTTGAGGACAGGGGGGATAAGTGGGATCCTCTACGAGCAGTACTTC. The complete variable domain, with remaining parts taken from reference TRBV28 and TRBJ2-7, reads DVKVTQSSRYLVKRTGEKVFLECVQDMDHENMFWYRQDPGLGLRLIYFSYDVKMKEKGDIPEGYSVSREKKERFSLILESASTNQTSMYLCASSLRTGGISGILYEQYFGPGTRLTVT.

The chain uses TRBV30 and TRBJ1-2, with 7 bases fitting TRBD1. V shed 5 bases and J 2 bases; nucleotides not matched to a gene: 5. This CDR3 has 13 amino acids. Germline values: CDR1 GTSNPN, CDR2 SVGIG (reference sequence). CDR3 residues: CAWQGGPNYGYTF. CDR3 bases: TGTGCCTGGCAGGGGGGCCCGAACTATGGCTACACCTTC.